This T cell receptor beta chain was recovered during a study of blood T cell repertoires in COVID-19. Study in general: COVID-19 samples collected from the United States, Italy and Spain covered acute and convalescent phases.

V dropped 4 bases and J dropped 5 bases, with 17 bases sitting between them. The CDR3 totals 16 residues. CDR1 and CDR2 from the germline V gene are SEHNR and FQNEAQ (reference sequence). Produced via immunoSEQ multiplex PCR; TCRdb's table is partial and in-frame only. Here the sample spans about 280,000 clones, 85% being singletons. This clone showed up just a few times. The chain has TRBV7-9 and TRBJ1-4; no clear D gene. Sequences were obtained from PBMCs or T cells enriched from blood (not recorded which). The sequence was obtained from a woman aged 50 to 60 who had recovered from COVID-19. CDR3 sequence reads: CASSSFGQRKNEKLFF. CDR3 DNA sequence: TGTGCCAGCAGCTCCTTTGGGCAACGAAAAAATGAAAAACTGTTTTTT.